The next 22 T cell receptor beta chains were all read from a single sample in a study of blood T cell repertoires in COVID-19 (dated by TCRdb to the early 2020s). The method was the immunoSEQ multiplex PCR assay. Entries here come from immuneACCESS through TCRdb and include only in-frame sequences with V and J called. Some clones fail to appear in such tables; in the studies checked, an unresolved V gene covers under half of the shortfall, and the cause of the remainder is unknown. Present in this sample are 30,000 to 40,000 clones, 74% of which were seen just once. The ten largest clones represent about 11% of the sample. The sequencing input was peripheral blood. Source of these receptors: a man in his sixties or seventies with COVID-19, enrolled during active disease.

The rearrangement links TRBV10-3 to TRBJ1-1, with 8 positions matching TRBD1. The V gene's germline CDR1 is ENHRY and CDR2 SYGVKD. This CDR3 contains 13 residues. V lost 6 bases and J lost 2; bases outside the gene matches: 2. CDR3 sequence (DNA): TGTGCCATCAGGGACAGGGCTAACACTGAAGCTTTCTTT. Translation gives CAIRDRANTEAFF.

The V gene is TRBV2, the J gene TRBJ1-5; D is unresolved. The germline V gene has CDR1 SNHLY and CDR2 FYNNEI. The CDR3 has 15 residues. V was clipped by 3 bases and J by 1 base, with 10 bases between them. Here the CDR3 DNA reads TGTGCCAGCAGTGAGGACTTCCTAAGCAATCAGCCCCAGCATTTT. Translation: CASSEDFLSNQPQHF.

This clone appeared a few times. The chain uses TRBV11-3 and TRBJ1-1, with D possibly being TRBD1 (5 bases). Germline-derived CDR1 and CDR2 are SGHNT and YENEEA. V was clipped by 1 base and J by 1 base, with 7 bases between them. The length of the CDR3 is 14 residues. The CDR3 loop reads CASSLGRANTEAFF. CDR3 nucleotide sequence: TGTGCCAGCAGCTTAGGCAGGGCGAACACTGAAGCTTTCTTT.

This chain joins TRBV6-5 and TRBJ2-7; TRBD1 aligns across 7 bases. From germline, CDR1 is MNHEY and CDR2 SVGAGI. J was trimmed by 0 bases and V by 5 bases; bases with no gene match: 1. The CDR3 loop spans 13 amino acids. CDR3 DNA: TGTGCCAGCAGTCACAGGGGCTCCTACGAGCAGTACTTC. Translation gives CASSHRGSYEQYF.

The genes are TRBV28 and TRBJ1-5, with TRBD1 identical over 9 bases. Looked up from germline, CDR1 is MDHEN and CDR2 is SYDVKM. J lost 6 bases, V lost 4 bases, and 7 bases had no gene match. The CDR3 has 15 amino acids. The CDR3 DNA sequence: TGTGCCAGCAGTTCCCCACAGGGGGCCGGTCAGCCCCAGCATTTT. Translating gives CASSSPQGAGQPQHF.

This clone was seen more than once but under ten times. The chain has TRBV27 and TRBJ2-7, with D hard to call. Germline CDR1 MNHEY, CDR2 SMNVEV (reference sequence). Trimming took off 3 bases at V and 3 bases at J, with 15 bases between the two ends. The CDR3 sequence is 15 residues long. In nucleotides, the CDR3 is TGTGCCAGCAGTTTGCGCCCGGCGGCCCTCTACGAGCAGTACTTC. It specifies CASSLRPAALYEQYF.

As DNA, the CDR3 is TGTGCCAGCTCACCCCTAGCGGGAGGGCCAGATACGCAGTATTTT. This codes for CASSPLAGGPDTQYF. The chain carries TRBV18 and TRBJ2-3; 12 positions match TRBD2. This CDR3 spans 15 amino acids. Germline V lookup: CDR1 KGHSH, CDR2 LQKENI. Trimming cost V 3 bases and J 4 bases; bases outside gene matches: 2.

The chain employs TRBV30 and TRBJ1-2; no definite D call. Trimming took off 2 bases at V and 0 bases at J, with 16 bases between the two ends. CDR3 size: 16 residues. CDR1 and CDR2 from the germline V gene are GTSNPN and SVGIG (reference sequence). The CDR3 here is CAWSPSLMLTNYGYTF. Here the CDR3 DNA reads TGTGCCTGGAGTCCTTCCCTAATGCTTACTAACTATGGCTACACCTTC.

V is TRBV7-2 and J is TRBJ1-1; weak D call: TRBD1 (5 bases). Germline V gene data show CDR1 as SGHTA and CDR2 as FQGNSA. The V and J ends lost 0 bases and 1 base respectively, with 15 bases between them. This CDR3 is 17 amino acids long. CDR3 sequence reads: CASSLAGQGGWNTEAFF. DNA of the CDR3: TGTGCCAGCAGCTTAGCGGGGCAGGGTGGTTGGAACACTGAAGCTTTCTTT.

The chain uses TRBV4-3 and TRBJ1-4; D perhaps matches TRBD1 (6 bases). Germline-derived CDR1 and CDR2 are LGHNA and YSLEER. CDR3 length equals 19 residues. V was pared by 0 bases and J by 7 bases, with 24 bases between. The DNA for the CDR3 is TGCGCCAGCAGCCAAGAAGGGGGTTGGACGGACCTTCCTTCTGAAAAACTGTTTTTT. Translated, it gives CASSQEGGWTDLPSEKLFF.

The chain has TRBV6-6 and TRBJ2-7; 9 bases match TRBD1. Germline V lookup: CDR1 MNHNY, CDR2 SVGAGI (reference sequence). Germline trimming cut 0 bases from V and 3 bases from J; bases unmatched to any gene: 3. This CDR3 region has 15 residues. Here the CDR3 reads CASSYSKGQGYEQYF. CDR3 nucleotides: TGTGCCAGCAGTTACTCTAAGGGACAGGGCTACGAGCAGTACTTC.

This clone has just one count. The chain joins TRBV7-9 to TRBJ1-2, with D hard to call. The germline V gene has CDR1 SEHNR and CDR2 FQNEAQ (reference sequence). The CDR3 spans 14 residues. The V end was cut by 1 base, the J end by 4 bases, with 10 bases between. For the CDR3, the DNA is TGTGCCAGCAGCTTAGTTGCGACTTTCTATGGCTACACCTTC. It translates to CASSLVATFYGYTF.

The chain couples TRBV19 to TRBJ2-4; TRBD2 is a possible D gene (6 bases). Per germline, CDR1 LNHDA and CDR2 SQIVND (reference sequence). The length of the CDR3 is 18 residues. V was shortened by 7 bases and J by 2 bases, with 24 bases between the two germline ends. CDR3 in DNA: TGTGCCAGTACCCCTCTGATGGGGGGAATGAATACCAAAAACATTCAGTACTTC. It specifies CASTPLMGGMNTKNIQYF.

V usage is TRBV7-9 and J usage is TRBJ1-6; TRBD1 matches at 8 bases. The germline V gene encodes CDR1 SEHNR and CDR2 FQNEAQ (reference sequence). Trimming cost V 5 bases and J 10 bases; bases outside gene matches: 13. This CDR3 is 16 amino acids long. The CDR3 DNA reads TGTGCCAGCAGCCCGGCGTGGGCAGGGGGCGAATCACCCCTCCACTTT. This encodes CASSPAWAGGESPLHF.

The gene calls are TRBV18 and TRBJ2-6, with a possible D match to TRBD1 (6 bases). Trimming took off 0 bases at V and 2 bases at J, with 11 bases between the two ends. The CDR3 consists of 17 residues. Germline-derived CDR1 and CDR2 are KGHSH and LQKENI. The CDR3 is CASSPPQGTAGANVLTF. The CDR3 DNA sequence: TGTGCCAGCTCACCACCACAGGGTACGGCTGGGGCCAACGTCCTGACTTTC.

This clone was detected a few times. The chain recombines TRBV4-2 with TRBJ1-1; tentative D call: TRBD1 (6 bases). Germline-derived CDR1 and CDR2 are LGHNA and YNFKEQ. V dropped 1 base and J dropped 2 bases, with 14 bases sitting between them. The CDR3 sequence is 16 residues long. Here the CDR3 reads CASSQVQGRGNTEAFF. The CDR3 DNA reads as TGTGCCAGCAGCCAAGTCCAAGGCAGGGGAAACACTGAAGCTTTCTTT.

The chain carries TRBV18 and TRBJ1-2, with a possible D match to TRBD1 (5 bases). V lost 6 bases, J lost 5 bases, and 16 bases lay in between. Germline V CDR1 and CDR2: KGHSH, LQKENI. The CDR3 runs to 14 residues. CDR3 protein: CASSDTRSGYGYTF. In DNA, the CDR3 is TGTGCCAGCTCGGACACCCGTTCAGGATATGGCTACACCTTC.

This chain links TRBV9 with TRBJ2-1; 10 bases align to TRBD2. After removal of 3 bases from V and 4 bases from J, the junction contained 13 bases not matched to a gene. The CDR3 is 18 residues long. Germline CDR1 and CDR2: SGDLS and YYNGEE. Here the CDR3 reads CASSGPLAGERDYNEQFF. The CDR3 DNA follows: TGTGCCAGCAGCGGACCCCTAGCGGGAGAACGGGATTACAATGAGCAGTTCTTC.

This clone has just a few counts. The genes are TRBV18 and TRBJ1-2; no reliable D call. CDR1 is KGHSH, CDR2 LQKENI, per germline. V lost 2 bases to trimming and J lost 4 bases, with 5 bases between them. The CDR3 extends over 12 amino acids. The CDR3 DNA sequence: TGTGCCAGCTCACCAGAGGTCTATGGCTACACCTTC. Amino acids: CASSPEVYGYTF.

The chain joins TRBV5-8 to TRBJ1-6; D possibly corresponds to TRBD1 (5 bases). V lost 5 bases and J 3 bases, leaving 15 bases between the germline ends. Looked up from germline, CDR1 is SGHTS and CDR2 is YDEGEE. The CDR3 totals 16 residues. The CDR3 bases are TGTGCCAGCAGTTGGGGGGAATCGCACTATAATTCACCCCTCCACTTT. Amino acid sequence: CASSWGESHYNSPLHF.

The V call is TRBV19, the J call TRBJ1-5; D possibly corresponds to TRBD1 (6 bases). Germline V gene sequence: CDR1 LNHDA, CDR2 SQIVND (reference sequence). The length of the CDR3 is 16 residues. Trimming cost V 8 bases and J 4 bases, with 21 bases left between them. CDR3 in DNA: TGTGCCAGTGGGGGGGGCCGGCCCACCCCAAATCAGCCCCAGCATTTT. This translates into CASGGGRPTPNQPQHF.

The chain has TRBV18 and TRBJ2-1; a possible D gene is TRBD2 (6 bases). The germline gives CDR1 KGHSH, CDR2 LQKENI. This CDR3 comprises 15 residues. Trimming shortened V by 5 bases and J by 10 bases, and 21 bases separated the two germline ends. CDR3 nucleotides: TGTGCCAGCTCAGAGGTCCCGACAATGCGGGACGAGCAGTTCTTC. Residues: CASSEVPTMRDEQFF.